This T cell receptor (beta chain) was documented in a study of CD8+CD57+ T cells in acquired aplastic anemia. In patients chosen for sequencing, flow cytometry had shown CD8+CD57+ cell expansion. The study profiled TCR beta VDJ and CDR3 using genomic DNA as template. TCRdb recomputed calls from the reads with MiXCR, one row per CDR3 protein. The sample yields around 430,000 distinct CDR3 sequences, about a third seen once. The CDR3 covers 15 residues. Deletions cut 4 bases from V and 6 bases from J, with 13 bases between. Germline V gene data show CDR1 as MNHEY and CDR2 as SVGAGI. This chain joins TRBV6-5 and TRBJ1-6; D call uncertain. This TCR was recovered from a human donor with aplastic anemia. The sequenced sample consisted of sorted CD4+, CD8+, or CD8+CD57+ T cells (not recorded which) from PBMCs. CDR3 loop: CASSFSGSSNSPLHF. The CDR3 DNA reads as TGTGCCAGCAGTTTTAGTGGCAGCAGTAATTCACCCCTCCACTTT.